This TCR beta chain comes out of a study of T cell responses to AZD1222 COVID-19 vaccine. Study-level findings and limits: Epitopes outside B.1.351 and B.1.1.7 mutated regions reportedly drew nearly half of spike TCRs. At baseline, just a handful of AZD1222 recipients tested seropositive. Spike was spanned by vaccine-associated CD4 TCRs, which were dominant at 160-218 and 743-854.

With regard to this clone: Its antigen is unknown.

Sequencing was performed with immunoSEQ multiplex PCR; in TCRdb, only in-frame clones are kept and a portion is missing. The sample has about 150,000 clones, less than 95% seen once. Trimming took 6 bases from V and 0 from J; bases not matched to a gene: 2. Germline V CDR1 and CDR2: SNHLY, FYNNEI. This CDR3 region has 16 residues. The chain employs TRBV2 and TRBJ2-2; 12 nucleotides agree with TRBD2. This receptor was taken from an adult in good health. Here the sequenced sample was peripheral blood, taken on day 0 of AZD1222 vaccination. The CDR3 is CASRASGGANTGELFF. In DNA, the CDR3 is TGTGCCAGCAGGGCTAGCGGGGGGGCGAACACCGGGGAGCTGTTTTTT.